The entry below gives a single T cell receptor beta chain sequence along with its context. What it recognizes is unknown. This record belongs to a study of cytomegalovirus exposure and HLA in healthy donors. Whole-study context: Unique TCR beta sequences numbering about 100 million came from about 179 million T cells in an earlier analysis.

Primers for the PCR totalled 60 Vbeta and 13 Jbeta. Data came from immunoSEQ multiplex PCR; TCRdb stores just in-frame clones and leaves some out. The table lists some 99,000 clones, approximately 80% of them singletons. Points from the study as a whole: In a later analysis, donors in an Asian-associated ancestry cluster reportedly had fewer N-insertions in productive TCRs than the cohort mean. In a later analysis, at a false discovery rate of 0.05, approximately 15,000 TCR beta sequences matched HLA alleles. Some TCR beta chains (over 150 of them) were listed as cytomegalovirus-associated.

Germline CDR1 and CDR2: KGHSH and LQKENI. There are 15 residues in the CDR3. V lost 2 bases, J lost 8 bases, and 9 bases stayed unmatched. The chain uses TRBV18 and TRBJ2-3; the match to TRBD2 covers 8 bases. The clonotype comes from a woman aged 30 to 39 in good health and CMV-seronegative. Sequencing input: PBMCs. For the CDR3, the DNA is TGTGCCAGCTCACCAACAGCGGGAGAGTTAGGTACGCAGTATTTT. Its protein is CASSPTAGELGTQYF.